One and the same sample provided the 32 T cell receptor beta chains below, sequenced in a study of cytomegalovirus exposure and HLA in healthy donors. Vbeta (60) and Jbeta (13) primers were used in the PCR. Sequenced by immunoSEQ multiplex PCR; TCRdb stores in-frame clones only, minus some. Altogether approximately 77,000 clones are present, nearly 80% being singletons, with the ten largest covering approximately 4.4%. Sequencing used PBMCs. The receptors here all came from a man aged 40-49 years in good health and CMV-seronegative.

As DNA, the CDR3 is TGCGCCAGCAGCTTGGGGGGGGTAGCGGGAGACCAAGAGACCCAGTACTTC. Translated, it gives CASSLGGVAGDQETQYF. This rearrangement joins TRBV5-1 to TRBJ2-5; 9 bases align to TRBD2. Trimming took 0 bases from V and 0 from J; bases not matched to a gene: 6. CDR3 length equals 17 residues. Per the germline V gene, CDR1 is SGHRS and CDR2 is YFSETQ.

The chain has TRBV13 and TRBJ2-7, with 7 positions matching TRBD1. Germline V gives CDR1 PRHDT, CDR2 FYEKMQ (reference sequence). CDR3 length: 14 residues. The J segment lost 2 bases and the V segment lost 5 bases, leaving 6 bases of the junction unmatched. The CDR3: CASSQQGLTYEQYF. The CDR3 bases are TGTGCCAGCAGCCAACAGGGGCTCACCTACGAGCAGTACTTC.

CDR3 residues: CASSTQGYGYTF. The CDR3 bases are TGTGCCAGCAGTACACAGGGTTATGGCTACACCTTC. The chain joins TRBV6-1 to TRBJ1-2; D is possibly TRBD1 (6 bases). The CDR3 runs to 12 residues. Trimming stripped 5 bases from V and 5 bases from J, with 9 bases between. CDR1 and CDR2 (germline): MNHNS, SASEGT.

CDR3 bases: TGTGCCAGTAGTATAGACAGGGGCCCGTACACTGAAGCTTTCTTT. This gives the protein CASSIDRGPYTEAFF. J is TRBJ1-1 and V is TRBV19; a weak D match, TRBD1 (6 bases). CDR1 and CDR2 from the germline V gene are LNHDA and SQIVND (reference sequence). The CDR3 totals 15 residues. The V end lost 0 bases, the J end lost 3 bases, and 11 bases lay between the germline ends.

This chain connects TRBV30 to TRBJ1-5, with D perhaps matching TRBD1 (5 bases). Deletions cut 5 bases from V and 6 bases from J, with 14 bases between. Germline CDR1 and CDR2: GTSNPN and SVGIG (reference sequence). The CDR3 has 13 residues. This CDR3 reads CAWGPQAGQPQHF. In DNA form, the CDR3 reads TGTGCCTGGGGGCCACAGGCAGGTCAGCCCCAGCATTTT.

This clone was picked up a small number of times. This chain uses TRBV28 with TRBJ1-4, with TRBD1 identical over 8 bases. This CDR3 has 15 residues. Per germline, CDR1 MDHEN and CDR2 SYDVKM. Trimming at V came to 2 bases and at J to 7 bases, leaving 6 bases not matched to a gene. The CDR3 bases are TGTGCCAGCAGTTTAGACAGGGGAGGGGGTGAAAAACTGTTTTTT. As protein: CASSLDRGGGEKLFF.

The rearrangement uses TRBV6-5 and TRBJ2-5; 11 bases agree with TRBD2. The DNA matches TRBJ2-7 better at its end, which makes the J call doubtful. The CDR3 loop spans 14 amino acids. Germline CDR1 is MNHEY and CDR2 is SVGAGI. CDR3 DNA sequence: TGTGCCAGCAGTTACCTAGCGGGAGGTTACGAGCAGTACTTC. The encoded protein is CASSYLAGGYEQYF.

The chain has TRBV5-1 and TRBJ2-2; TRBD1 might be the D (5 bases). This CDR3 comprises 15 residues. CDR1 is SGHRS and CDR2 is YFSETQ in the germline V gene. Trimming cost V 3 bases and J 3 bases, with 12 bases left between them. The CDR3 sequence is CASSSSGLDTGELFF. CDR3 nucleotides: TGCGCCAGCAGCTCCTCAGGGTTAGACACCGGGGAGCTGTTTTTT.

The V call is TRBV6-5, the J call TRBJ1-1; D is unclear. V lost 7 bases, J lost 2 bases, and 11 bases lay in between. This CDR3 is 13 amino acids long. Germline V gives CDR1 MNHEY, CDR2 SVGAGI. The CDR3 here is CASTAILNTEAFF. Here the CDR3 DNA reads TGTGCCAGCACCGCGATCTTAAACACTGAAGCTTTCTTT.

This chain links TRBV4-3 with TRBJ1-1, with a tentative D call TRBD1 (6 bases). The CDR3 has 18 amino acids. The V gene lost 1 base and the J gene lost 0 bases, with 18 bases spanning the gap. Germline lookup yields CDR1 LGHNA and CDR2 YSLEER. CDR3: CASSQGPNLQGLNTEAFF. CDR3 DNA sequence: TGCGCCAGCAGCCAAGGGCCAAACCTACAGGGTTTGAACACTGAAGCTTTCTTT.

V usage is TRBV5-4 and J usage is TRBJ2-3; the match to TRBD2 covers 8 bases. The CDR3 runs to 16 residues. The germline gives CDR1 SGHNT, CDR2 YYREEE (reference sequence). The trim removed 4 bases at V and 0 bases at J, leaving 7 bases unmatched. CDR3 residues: CASSPISGASTDTQYF. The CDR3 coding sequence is TGTGCCAGCAGCCCGATTAGCGGGGCAAGCACAGATACGCAGTATTTT.

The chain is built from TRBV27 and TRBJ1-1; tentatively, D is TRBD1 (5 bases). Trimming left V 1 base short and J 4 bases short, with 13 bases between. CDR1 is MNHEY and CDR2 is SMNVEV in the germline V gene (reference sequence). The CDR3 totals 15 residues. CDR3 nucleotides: TGTGCCAGCAGTTTATTGGCAGGGACTGCCACTGAAGCTTTCTTT. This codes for CASSLLAGTATEAFF.

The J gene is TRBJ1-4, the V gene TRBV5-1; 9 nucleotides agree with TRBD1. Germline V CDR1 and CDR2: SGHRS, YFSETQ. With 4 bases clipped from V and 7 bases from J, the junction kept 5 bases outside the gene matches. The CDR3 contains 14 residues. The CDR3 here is CASSKDRGAEKLFF. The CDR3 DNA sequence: TGCGCCAGCAGCAAGGACAGGGGTGCTGAAAAACTGTTTTTT.

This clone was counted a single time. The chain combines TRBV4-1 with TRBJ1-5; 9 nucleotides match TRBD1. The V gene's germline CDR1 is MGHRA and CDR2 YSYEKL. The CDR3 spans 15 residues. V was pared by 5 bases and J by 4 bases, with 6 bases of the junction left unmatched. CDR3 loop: CASSAGQGGNQPQHF. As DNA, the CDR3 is TGCGCCAGCAGCGCGGGACAGGGAGGTAATCAGCCCCAGCATTTT.

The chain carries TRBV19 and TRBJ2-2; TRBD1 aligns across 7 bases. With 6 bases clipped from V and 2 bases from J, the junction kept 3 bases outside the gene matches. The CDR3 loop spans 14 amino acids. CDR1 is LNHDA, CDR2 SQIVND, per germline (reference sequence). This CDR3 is CASRRQGNTGELFF. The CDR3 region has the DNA TGTGCCAGTAGGCGACAGGGAAACACCGGGGAGCTGTTTTTT.

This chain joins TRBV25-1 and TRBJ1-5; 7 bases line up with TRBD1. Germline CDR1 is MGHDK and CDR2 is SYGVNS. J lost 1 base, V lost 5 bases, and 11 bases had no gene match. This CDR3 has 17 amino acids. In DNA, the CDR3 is TGTGCCAGCAGTCCCCCGGGACAGCTGGGAAGCAATCAGCCCCAGCATTTT. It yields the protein CASSPPGQLGSNQPQHF.

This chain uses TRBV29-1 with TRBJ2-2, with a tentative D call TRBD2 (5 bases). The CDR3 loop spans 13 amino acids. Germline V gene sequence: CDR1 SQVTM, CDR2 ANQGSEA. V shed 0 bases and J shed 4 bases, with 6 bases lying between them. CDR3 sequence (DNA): TGCAGCGTTGAAGATGAGGGCACCGGGGAGCTGTTTTTT. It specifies CSVEDEGTGELFF.

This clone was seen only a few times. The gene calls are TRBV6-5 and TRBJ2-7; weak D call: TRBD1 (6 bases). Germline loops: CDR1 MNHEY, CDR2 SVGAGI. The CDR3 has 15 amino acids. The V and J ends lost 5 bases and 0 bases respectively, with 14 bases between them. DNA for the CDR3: TGTGCCAGCAGTAAGGGACATAGCTTCTCCTACGAGCAGTACTTC. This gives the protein CASSKGHSFSYEQYF.

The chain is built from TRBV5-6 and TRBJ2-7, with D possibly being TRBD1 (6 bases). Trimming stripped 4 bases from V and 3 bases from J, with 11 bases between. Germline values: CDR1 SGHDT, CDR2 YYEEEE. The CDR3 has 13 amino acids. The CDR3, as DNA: TGTGCCAGCAGCCTTCGACAGGACTACGAGCAGTACTTC. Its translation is CASSLRQDYEQYF.

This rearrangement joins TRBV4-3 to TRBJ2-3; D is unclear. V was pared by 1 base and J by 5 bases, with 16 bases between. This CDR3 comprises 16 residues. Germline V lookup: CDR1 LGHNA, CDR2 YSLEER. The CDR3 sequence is CASSQVGGLGGDTQYF. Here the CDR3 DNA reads TGCGCCAGCAGCCAAGTTGGCGGTCTAGGCGGAGATACGCAGTATTTT.

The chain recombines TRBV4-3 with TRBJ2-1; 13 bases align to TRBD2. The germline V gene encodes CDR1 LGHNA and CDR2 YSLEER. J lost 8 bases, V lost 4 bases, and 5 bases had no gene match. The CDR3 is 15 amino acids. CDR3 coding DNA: TGCGCCAGCAGCCCACGGACTAGCGGGAGCGATGAGCAGTTCTTC. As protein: CASSPRTSGSDEQFF.

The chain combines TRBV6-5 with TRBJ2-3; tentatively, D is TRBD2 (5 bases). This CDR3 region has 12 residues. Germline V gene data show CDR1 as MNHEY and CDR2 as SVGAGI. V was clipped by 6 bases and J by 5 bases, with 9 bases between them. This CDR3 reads CASSRGLDTQYF. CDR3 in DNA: TGTGCCAGCAGCCGCGGACTAGATACGCAGTATTTT.

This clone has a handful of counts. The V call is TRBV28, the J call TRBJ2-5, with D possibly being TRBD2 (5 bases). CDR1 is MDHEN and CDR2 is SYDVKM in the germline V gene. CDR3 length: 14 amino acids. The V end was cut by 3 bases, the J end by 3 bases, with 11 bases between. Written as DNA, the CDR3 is TGTGCCAGCAGTTTCCGACTACACGAAGAGACCCAGTACTTC. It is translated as CASSFRLHEETQYF.

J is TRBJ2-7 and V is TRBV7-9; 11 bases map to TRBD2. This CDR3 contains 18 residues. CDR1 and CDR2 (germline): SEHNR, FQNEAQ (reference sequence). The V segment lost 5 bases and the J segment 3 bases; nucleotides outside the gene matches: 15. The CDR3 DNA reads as TGTGCCAGCAGCCCCATAGCGGGAGGGCCGACTAGGGGCTACGAGCAGTACTTC. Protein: CASSPIAGGPTRGYEQYF.

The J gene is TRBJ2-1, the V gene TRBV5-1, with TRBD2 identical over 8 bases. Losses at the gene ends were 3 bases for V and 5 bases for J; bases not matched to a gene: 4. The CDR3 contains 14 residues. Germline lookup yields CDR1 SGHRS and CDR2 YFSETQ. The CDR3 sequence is CASSSSGSHNEQFF. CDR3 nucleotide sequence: TGCGCCAGCAGCTCTAGCGGGTCCCACAATGAGCAGTTCTTC.

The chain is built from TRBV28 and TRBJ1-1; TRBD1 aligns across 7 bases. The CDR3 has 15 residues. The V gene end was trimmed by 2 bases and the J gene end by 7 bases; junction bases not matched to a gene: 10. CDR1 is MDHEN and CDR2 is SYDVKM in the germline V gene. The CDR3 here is CASSLETSGTDEAFF. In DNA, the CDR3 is TGTGCCAGCAGTTTAGAGACCTCCGGGACAGATGAAGCTTTCTTT.

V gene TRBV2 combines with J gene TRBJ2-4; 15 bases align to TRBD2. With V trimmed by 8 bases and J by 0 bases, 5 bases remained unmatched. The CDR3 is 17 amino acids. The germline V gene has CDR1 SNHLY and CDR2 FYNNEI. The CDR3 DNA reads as TGTGCCAGCGTCGGACTAGCGGGAGGGCTAGCCAAAAACATTCAGTACTTC. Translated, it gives CASVGLAGGLAKNIQYF.

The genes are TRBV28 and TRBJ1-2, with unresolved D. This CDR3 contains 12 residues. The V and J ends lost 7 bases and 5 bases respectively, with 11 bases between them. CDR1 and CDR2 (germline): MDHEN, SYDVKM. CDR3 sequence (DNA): TGTGCCAGCACGGAGGAATCTTATGGCTACACCTTC. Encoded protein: CASTEESYGYTF.

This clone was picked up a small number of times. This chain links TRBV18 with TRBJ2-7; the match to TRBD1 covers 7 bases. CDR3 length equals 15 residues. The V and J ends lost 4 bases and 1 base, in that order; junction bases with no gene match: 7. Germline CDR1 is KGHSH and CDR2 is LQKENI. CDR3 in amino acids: CASSLRDSPSYEQYF. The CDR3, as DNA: TGTGCCAGCTCACTCAGGGACAGTCCTTCCTACGAGCAGTACTTC.

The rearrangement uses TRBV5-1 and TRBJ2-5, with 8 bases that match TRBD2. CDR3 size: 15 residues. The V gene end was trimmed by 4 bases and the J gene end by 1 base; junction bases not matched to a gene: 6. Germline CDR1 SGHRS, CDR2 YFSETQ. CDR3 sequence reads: CASSEGLVLQETQYF. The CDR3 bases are TGCGCCAGCAGCGAGGGACTAGTTCTCCAAGAGACCCAGTACTTC.

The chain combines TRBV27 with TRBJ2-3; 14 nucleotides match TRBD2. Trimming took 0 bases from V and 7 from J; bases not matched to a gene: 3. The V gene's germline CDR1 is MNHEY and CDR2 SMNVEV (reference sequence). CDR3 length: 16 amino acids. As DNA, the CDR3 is TGTGCCAGCAGTTTATCGACTAGCGGGAGGGAATATACGCAGTATTTT. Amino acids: CASSLSTSGREYTQYF.

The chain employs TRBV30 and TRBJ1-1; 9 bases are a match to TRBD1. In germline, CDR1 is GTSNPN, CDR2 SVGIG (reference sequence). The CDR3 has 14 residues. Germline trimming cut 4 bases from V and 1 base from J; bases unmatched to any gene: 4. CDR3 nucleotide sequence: TGTGCCTGGAATTCGGGACAGGGGAACACTGAAGCTTTCTTT. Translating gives CAWNSGQGNTEAFF.